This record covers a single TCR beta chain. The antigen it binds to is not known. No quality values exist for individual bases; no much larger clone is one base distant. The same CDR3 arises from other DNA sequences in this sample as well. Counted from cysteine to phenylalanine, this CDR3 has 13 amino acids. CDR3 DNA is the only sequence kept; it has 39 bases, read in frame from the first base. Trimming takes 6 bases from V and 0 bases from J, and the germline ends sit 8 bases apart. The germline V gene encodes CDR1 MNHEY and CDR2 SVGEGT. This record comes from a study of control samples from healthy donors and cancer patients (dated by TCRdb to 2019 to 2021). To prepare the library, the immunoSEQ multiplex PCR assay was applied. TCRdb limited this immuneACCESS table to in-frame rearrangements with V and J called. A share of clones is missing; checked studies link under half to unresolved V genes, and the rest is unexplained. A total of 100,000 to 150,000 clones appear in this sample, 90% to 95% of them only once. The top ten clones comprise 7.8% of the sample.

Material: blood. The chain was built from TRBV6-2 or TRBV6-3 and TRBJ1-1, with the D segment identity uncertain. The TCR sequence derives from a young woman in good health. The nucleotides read TGTGCCAGCAGCCCTCCCATGAACACTGAAGCTTTCTTT. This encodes CASSPPMNTEAFF.